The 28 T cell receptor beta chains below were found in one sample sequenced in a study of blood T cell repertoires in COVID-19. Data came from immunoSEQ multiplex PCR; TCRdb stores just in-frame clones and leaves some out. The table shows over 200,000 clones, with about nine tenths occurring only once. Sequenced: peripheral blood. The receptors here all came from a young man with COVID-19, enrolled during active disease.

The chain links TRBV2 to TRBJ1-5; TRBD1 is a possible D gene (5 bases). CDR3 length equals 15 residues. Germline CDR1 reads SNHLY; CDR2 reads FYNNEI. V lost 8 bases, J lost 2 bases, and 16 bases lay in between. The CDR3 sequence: CASEGTGGGNQPQHF. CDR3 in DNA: TGTGCCAGCGAGGGGACCGGGGGTGGCAATCAGCCCCAGCATTTT.

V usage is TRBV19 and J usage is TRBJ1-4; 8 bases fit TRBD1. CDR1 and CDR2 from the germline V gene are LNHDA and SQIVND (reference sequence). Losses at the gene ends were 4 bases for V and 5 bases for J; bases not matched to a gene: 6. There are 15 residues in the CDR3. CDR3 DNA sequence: TGTGCCAGTAGTACCCGGACAGGGAGGAATGAAAAACTGTTTTTT. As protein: CASSTRTGRNEKLFF.

The CDR3 nucleotides read TGTGCCAGCAGCTTCCCGGGGGAAGAGACCCAGTACTTC. Translating it yields CASSFPGEETQYF. The chain employs TRBV7-9 and TRBJ2-5, with a weak D call TRBD2 (6 bases). V was trimmed by 3 bases and J by 3 bases, leaving 8 bases between them. The CDR3 totals 13 residues. Germline V gives CDR1 SEHNR, CDR2 FQNEAQ (reference sequence).

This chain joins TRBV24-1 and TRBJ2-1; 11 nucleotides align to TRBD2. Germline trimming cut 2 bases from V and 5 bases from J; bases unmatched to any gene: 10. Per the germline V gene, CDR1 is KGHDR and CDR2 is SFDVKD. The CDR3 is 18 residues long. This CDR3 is CATSDSYAGLAEDNEQFF. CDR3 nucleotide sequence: TGTGCCACCAGTGATTCCTATGCGGGACTAGCGGAAGACAATGAGCAGTTCTTC.

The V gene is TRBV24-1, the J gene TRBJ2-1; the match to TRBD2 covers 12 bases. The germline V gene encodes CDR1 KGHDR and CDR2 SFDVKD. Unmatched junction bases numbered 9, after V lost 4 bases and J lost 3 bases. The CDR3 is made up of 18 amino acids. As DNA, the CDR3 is TGTGCCACCAGTGAACAAACGCTAGCGGGAGGGGGCTACAATGAGCAGTTCTTC. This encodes CATSEQTLAGGGYNEQFF.

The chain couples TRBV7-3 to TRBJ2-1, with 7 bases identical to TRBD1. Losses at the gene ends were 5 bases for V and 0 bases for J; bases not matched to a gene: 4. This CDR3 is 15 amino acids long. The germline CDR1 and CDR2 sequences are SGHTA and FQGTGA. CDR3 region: CASSPDRSSYNEQFF. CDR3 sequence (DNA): TGTGCCAGCAGCCCGGACAGGAGCTCCTACAATGAGCAGTTCTTC.

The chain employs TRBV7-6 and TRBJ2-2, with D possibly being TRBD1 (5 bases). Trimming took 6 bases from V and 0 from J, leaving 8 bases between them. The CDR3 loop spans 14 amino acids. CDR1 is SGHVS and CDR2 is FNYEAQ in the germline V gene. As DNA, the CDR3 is TGTGCCAGCAGGGACACCTCGAACACCGGGGAGCTGTTTTTT. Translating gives CASRDTSNTGELFF.

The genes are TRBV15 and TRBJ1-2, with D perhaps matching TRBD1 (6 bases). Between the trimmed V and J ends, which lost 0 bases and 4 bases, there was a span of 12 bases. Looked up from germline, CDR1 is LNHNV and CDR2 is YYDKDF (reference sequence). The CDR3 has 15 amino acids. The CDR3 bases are TGTGCCACCAGCAGAGATTACAGGGCTGGCTATGGCTACACCTTC. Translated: CATSRDYRAGYGYTF. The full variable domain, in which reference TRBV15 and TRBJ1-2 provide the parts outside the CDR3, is DAMVIQNPRYQVTQFGKPVTLSCSQTLNHNVMYWYQQKSSQAPKLLFHYYDKDFNNEADTPDNFQSRRPNTSFCFLDIRSPGLGDTAMYLCATSRDYRAGYGYTFGSGTRLTVV.

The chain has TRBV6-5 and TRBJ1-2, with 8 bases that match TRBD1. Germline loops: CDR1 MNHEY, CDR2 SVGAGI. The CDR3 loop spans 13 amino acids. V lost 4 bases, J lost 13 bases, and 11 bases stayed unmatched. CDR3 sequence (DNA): TGTGCCAGCAGTTGGGACAGGTTGAGGGAGGGCACCTTC. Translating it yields CASSWDRLREGTF.

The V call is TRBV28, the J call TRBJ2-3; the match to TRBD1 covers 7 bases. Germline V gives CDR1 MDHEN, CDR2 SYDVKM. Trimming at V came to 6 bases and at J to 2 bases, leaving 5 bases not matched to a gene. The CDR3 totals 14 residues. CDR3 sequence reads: CASRRDSFTDTQYF. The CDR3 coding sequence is TGTGCCAGCAGACGGGACAGCTTCACAGATACGCAGTATTTT.

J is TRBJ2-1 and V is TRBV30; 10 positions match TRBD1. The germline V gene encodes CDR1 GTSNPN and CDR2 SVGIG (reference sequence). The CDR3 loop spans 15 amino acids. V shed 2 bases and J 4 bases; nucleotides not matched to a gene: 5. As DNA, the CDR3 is TGTGCCTGGAGTCCCGGGACAGGGGAATACAATGAGCAGTTCTTC. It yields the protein CAWSPGTGEYNEQFF.

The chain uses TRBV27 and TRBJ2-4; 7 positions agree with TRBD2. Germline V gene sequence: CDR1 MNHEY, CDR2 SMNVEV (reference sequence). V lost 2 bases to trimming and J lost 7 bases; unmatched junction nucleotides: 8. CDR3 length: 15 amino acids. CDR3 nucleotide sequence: TGTGCCAGCAGTTTACGTGGCGGGGGATGGAACATTCAGTACTTC. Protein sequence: CASSLRGGGWNIQYF.

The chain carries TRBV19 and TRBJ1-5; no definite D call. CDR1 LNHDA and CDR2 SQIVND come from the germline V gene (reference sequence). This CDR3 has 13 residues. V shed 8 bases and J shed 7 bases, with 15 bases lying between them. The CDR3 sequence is CASHLATGQPQHF. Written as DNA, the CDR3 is TGTGCCAGTCACTTGGCCACGGGACAGCCCCAGCATTTT.

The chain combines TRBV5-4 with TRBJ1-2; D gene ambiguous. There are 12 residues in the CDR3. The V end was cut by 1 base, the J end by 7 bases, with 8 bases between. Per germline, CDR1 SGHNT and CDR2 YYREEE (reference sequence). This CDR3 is CASSLRSSGYTF. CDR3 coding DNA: TGTGCCAGCAGCTTGAGGAGTAGTGGCTACACCTTC.

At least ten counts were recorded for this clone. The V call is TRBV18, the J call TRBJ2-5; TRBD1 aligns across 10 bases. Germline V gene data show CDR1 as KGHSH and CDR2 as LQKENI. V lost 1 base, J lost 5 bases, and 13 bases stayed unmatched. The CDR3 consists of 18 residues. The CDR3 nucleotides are TGTGCCAGCTCACCACGTCGTACCGTGACAGGGGGCGCGGAGACCCAGTACTTC. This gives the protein CASSPRRTVTGGAETQYF. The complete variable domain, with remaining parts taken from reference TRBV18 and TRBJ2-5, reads NAGVMQNPRHLVRRRGQEARLRCSPMKGHSHVYWYRQLPEEGLKFMVYLQKENIIDESGMPKERFSAEFPKEGPSILRIQQVVRGDSAAYFCASSPRRTVTGGAETQYFGPGTRLLVL.

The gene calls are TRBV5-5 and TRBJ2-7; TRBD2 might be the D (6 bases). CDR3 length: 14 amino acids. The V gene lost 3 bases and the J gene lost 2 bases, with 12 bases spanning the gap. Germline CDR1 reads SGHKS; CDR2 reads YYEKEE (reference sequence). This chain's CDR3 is CASSWIADPYEQYF. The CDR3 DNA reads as TGTGCCAGCAGCTGGATAGCGGACCCCTACGAGCAGTACTTC.

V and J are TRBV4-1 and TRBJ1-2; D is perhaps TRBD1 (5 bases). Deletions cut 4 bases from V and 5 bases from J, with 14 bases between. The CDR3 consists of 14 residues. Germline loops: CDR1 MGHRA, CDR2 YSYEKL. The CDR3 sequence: CASSPTGGFYGYTF. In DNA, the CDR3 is TGCGCCAGCAGCCCTACGGGGGGATTTTATGGCTACACCTTC.

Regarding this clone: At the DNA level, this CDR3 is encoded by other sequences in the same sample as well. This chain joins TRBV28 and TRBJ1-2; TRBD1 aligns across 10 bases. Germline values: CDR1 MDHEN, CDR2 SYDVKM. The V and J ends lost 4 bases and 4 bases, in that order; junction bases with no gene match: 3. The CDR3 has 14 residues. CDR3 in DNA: TGTGCCAGCAGTTCGGGACAGGGGAGCTATGGCTACACCTTC. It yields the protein CASSSGQGSYGYTF.

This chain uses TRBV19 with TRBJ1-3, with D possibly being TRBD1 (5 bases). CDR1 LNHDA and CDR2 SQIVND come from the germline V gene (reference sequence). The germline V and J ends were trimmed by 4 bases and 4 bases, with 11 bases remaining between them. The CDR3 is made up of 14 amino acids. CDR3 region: CASSNLSGGNTIYF. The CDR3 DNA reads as TGTGCCAGTAGTAACCTCTCAGGGGGAAACACCATATATTTT.

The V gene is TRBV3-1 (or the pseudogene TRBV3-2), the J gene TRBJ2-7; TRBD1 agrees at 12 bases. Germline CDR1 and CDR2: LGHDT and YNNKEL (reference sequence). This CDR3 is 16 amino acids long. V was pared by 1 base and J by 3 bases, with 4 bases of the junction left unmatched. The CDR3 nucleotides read TGTGCCAGCAGCCAAGTGGGGACAGGGGGCATCTACGAGCAGTACTTC. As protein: CASSQVGTGGIYEQYF.

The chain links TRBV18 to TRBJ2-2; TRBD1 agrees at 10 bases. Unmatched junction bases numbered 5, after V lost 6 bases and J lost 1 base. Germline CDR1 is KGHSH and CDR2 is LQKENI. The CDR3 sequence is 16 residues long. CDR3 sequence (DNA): TGTGCCAGCTCTCCGACAGGGGGCCAGAACACCGGGGAGCTGTTTTTT. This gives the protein CASSPTGGQNTGELFF.

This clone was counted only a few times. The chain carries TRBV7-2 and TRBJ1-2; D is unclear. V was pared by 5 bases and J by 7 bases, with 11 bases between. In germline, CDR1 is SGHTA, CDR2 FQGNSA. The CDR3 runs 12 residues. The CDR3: CASSLIEGGYTF. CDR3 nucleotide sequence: TGTGCCAGCAGCCTAATAGAGGGTGGCTACACCTTC. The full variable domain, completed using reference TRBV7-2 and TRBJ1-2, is GAGVSQSPSNKVTEKGKDVELRCDPISGHTALYWYRQSLGQGLEFLIYFQGNSAPDKSGLPSDRFSAERTGGSVSTLTIQRTQQEDSAVYLCASSLIEGGYTFGSGTRLTVV.

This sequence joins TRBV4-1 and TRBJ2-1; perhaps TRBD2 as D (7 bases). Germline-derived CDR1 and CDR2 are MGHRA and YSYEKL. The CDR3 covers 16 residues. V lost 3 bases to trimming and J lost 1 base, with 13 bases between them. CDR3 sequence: CASSQGGAGSYNEQFF. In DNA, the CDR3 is TGCGCCAGCAGCCAGGGGGGGGCAGGTTCCTACAATGAGCAGTTCTTC.

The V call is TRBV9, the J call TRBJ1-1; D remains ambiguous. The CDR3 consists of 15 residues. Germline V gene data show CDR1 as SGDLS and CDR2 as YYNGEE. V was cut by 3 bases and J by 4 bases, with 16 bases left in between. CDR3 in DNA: TGTGCCAGCAGCGCCTCCCCTGAGGGAGTCACTGAAGCTTTCTTT. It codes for CASSASPEGVTEAFF.

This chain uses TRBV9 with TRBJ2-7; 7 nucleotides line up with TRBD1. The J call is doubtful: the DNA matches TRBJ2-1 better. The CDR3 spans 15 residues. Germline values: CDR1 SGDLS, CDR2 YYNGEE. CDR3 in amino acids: CASSPQTGSYNEQFF. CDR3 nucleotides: TGTGCCAGCAGCCCCCAGACAGGGTCCTACAATGAGCAGTTCTTC.

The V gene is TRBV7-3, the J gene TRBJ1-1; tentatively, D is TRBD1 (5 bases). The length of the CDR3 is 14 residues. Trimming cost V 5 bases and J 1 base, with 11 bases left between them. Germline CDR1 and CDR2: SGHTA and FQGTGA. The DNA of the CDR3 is TGTGCCAGCAGCCCCAGGGCGGCGAACACTGAAGCTTTCTTT. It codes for CASSPRAANTEAFF.

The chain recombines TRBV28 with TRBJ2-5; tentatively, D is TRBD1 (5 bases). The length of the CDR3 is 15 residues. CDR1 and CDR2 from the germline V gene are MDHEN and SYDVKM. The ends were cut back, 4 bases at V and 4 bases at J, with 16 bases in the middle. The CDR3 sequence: CASSSPFTRVETQYF. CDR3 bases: TGTGCCAGCAGTTCCCCTTTTACCAGGGTAGAGACCCAGTACTTC.

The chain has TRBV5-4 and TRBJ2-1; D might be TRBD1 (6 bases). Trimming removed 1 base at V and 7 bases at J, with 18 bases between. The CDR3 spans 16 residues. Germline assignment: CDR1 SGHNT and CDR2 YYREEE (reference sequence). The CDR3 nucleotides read TGTGCCAGCAGCTTGTATGGGGTAGGGGGAGAGAATGAGCAGTTCTTC. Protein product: CASSLYGVGGENEQFF.